This T cell receptor (beta chain) was captured in a study of identical twins. Via MiXCR, TCRdb re-called the 5' RACE reads, giving one row per CDR3 protein. The data contain 1.5 million to 2 million distinct CDR3 sequences, under 35% of them singletons. This clonotype appeared a few times. What it recognizes is unknown. The CDR3 totals 14 residues. Germline assignment: CDR1 SGHVS and CDR2 FNYEAQ. V was pared by 5 bases and J by 2 bases, with 12 bases between. Findings and limits, study-wide: It was possible that invariant MAIT and iNKT cells partly confounded the zero-insertion analyses. The study based its conclusions on cross-sectional statistical analysis and did not follow the same donors. With monozygotic twins, out-of-frame TCR alpha sharing exceeded what models estimated.

Specimen: cord blood. The genes are TRBV7-6 and TRBJ2-5; unclear D gene. The receptor was derived from a newborn girl in good health. The CDR3 is CASSLKGPQETQYF. The CDR3 DNA is TGTGCCAGCAGCCTCAAGGGTCCTCAAGAGACCCAGTACTTC.